This record looks at one T cell receptor beta chain sequence and its context. This record comes from a study of T cells after somatic rescue of genetic block. Generated by immunoSEQ multiplex PCR, the TCRdb table keeps only in-frame clones and is missing some. Of approximately 88,000 clones in the sample, just under 90% were seen once. The TCR comes from a woman under 30. The sequenced material came from peripheral blood mononuclear cells (PBMCs).

The DNA for the CDR3 is TGTGCCAGCAGCCCAACCGCTAGCGGGAGAAGGACCGGGGAGCTGTTTTTT. It specifies CASSPTASGRRTGELFF. This chain connects TRBV7-6 to TRBJ2-2; TRBD2 matches 10 bases. From germline, CDR1 is SGHVS and CDR2 FNYEAQ. V trimming: 5 bases; J trimming: 5 bases; junction bases outside the gene matches: 11. The CDR3 length is 17 residues.